The 15 T cell receptor beta chains in this list originate from one sample, sequenced in a study of healthy donors' naive CD4 and CD8 T cells. TCR libraries were built from about 0.55 ug of total RNA by linear amplification. A single record per CDR3 protein comes from TCRdb applying MiXCR to the reads. Found here are around 200,000 distinct CDR3 sequences, 65% to 80% of them singletons; the top ten hold about 2.3%. The sample consisted of naive CD4+ and CD8+ T cells sorted from blood, pooled from several donors. The receptors were sampled from a pool of human donors in good health; the sample pools cells from several healthy donors.

The genes are TRBV12-3 or TRBV12-4 and TRBJ2-1, with TRBD2 matching over 8 bases. This CDR3 spans 15 amino acids. The trim removed 6 bases at V and 2 bases at J, leaving 6 bases unmatched. For the CDR3, the DNA is TGTGCCAGCAGGACGGAGGGACTAGCCTACAATGAGCAGTTCTTC. Amino acid sequence: CASRTEGLAYNEQFF.

The chain carries TRBV12-3 or TRBV12-4 and TRBJ1-5; D is uncertain. V was trimmed by 5 bases and J by 2 bases, leaving 13 bases between them. This CDR3 comprises 15 residues. CDR3 nucleotides: TGTGCCAGCAGTCGGACTGGGGATGGCAATCAGCCCCAGCATTTT. This encodes CASSRTGDGNQPQHF.

V is TRBV19 and J is TRBJ1-1, with unresolved D. Germline V gene lookup returns CDR1 LNHDA and CDR2 SQIVND (reference sequence). V shed 3 bases and J shed 0 bases, with 11 bases lying between them. The CDR3 runs 15 residues. Here the CDR3 reads CASSIRRSVNTEAFF. The CDR3 DNA follows: TGTGCCAGTAGTATTCGTAGGTCCGTGAACACTGAAGCTTTCTTT. Full variable domain (remainder filled in from reference TRBV19 and TRBJ1-1): DGGITQSPKYLFRKEGQNVTLSCEQNLNHDAMYWYRQDPGQGLRLIYYSQIVNDFQKGDIAEGYSVSREKKESFPLTVTSAQKNPTAFYLCASSIRRSVNTEAFFGQGTRLTVV.

The chain carries TRBV27 and TRBJ2-1, with TRBD2 matching 10 bases. CDR1 and CDR2 from the germline V gene are MNHEY and SMNVEV (reference sequence). V shed 5 bases, J shed 4 bases, and the junction held 11 bases outside the gene matches. The CDR3 totals 17 residues. Here the CDR3 reads CASSPTGSGRAYNEQFF. In DNA, the CDR3 is TGTGCCAGCAGTCCAACAGGCAGCGGGAGGGCTTACAATGAGCAGTTCTTC.

This clonotype was picked up a small number of times. This chain links TRBV10-3 with TRBJ2-5; D is possibly TRBD1 or TRBD2 (5 bases each). The CDR3 has 16 residues. V gave up 10 bases and J gave up 4 bases, with 25 bases separating them. Germline loops: CDR1 ENHRY, CDR2 SYGVKD. This CDR3 is CASRLRPGPTSETQYF. Written as DNA, the CDR3 is TGTGCCAGCAGACTTCGGCCGGGACCCACCTCAGAGACCCAGTACTTC.

This chain links TRBV10-3 with TRBJ2-5; D gene ambiguous. There are 13 residues in the CDR3. The ends were cut back, 4 bases at V and 0 bases at J, with 6 bases in the middle. In germline, CDR1 is ENHRY, CDR2 SYGVKD. CDR3 in DNA: TGTGCCATCAGTGCTGATAACCAAGAGACCCAGTACTTC. This translates into CAISADNQETQYF.

This chain uses TRBV12-3 or TRBV12-4 with TRBJ2-2; D is perhaps TRBD2 (6 bases). V lost 8 bases, J lost 7 bases, and 23 bases lay in between. The CDR3 totals 16 residues. CDR3 coding DNA: TGTGCCAGCCAAAACGAAATAGCGGAAGCGGGCGGGGAGCTGTTTTTT. Translated: CASQNEIAEAGGELFF.

The chain carries TRBV19 and TRBJ2-5; TRBD1 agrees at 7 bases. The V segment lost 7 bases and the J segment 1 base; nucleotides outside the gene matches: 15. The CDR3 contains 17 residues. The germline CDR1 and CDR2 sequences are LNHDA and SQIVND (reference sequence). CDR3 sequence: CASTTGPTGTSQETQYF. The CDR3 DNA is TGTGCCAGTACCACCGGCCCGACAGGGACCAGCCAAGAGACCCAGTACTTC.

The chain has TRBV6-1 and TRBJ2-1; 9 nucleotides agree with TRBD2. J lost 5 bases, V lost 2 bases, and 4 bases had no gene match. Germline V CDR1 and CDR2: MNHNS, SASEGT. The CDR3 extends over 15 amino acids. CDR3 DNA: TGTGCCAGCAGTGAACTAGCGGGGAGACACAATGAGCAGTTCTTC. This translates into CASSELAGRHNEQFF.

The CDR3 protein is CASSLLDRNEAFF. The CDR3 DNA follows: TGTGCCAGCAGTCTCTTGGACAGGAATGAAGCTTTCTTT. The chain employs TRBV27 and TRBJ1-1; 7 nucleotides align to TRBD1. Losses at the gene ends were 5 bases for V and 7 bases for J; bases not matched to a gene: 7. Looked up from germline, CDR1 is MNHEY and CDR2 is SMNVEV (reference sequence). This CDR3 contains 13 residues.

The rearrangement joins TRBV6-2 or TRBV6-3 to TRBJ2-5, with 8 bases lining up with TRBD2. The CDR3 contains 16 residues. Germline V lookup: CDR1 MNHEY, CDR2 SVGEGT. V gave up 5 bases and J gave up 1 base; unmatched junction bases: 9. The DNA of the CDR3 is TGTGCCAGCAGTGCGGGATACGGGAGGGCCCAAGAGACCCAGTACTTC. Its protein is CASSAGYGRAQETQYF.

The sample holds one count of this clonotype. V gene TRBV7-6 combines with J gene TRBJ2-5; D not certain. Germline lookup yields CDR1 SGHVS and CDR2 FNYEAQ. This CDR3 is built from 14 residues. Trimming stripped 2 bases from V and 5 bases from J, with 12 bases between. The CDR3 reads CASSLLPHGETQYF. The CDR3 nucleotides are TGTGCCAGCAGCTTACTTCCTCACGGGGAGACCCAGTACTTC.

The chain carries TRBV12-5 and TRBJ1-3, with D uncertain. Trimming shortened V by 7 bases and J by 1 base, and 17 bases separated the two germline ends. Germline CDR1 LGHNT, CDR2 FRNRAP. The CDR3 covers 16 residues. Written as DNA, the CDR3 is TGTGCTAGTGCCCAGAGTGTGATGACTTCTGGAAACACCATATATTTT. Translation gives CASAQSVMTSGNTIYF. Full variable domain (rest looked up from reference TRBV12-5 and TRBJ1-3): DARVTQTPRHKVTEMGQEVTMRCQPILGHNTVFWYRQTMMQGLELLAYFRNRAPLDDSGMPKDRFSAEMPDATLATLKIQPSEPRDSAVYFCASAQSVMTSGNTIYFGEGSWLTVV.

This chain uses TRBV5-5 with TRBJ2-7, with D hard to call. CDR3 length: 14 amino acids. Trimming stripped 1 base from V and 2 bases from J, with 10 bases between. CDR1 SGHKS and CDR2 YYEKEE come from the germline V gene (reference sequence). CDR3 loop: CASSLYHSAYEQYF. CDR3 DNA sequence: TGTGCCAGCAGCTTGTATCACAGCGCCTACGAGCAGTACTTC.

The chain joins TRBV19 to TRBJ1-2, with TRBD1 identical over 7 bases. Per the germline V gene, CDR1 is LNHDA and CDR2 is SQIVND (reference sequence). CDR3 length: 15 residues. Trimming cost V 0 bases and J 4 bases; bases outside gene matches: 5. In nucleotides, the CDR3 is TGTGCCAGTAGTATAGATCCGTGGGACAGCTATGGCTACACCTTC. Its translation: CASSIDPWDSYGYTF.